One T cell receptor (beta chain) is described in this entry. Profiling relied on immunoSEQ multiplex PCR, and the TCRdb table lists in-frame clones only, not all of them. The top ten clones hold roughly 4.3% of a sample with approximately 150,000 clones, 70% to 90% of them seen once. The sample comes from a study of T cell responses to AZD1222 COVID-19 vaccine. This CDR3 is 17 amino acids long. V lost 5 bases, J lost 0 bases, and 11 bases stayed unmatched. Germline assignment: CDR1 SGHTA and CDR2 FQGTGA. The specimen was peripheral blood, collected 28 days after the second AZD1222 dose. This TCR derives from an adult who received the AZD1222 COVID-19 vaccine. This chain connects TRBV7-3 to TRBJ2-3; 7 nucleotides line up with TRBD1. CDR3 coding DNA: TGTGCCAGCAGCGTACGACAGGGAACAACTAGCACAGATACGCAGTATTTT. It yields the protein CASSVRQGTTSTDTQYF.